Described below is a single T cell receptor (beta chain) sequence and its context. Its antigen is as yet unknown. The CDR3 length is 16 residues. CDR1 and CDR2 from the germline V gene are LNHDA and SQIVND (reference sequence). Trimming shortened V by 6 bases and J by 2 bases, and 17 bases separated the two germline ends. These data belong to a study of T cell responses to AZD1222 COVID-19 vaccine. General study findings and limits: Repertoire sampling happened only post peak T cell response. Close to half of all spike-specific TCRs reportedly target regions of the variants that are unmutated.

Repertoires were generated with immunoSEQ multiplex PCR, while TCRdb's copy carries only in-frame clones and drops some. The sample includes over 95,000 clones, roughly 89% seen only once; the top ten take 12%. Specimen: peripheral blood, collected on day 0 of AZD1222 vaccination. This TCR came from an adult in good health. J is TRBJ1-3 and V is TRBV19; D remains unclear. In nucleotides, the CDR3 is TGTGCCAGTAGGAATACCATGTTCCGGGCTGGAAACACCATATATTTT. Protein product: CASRNTMFRAGNTIYF.